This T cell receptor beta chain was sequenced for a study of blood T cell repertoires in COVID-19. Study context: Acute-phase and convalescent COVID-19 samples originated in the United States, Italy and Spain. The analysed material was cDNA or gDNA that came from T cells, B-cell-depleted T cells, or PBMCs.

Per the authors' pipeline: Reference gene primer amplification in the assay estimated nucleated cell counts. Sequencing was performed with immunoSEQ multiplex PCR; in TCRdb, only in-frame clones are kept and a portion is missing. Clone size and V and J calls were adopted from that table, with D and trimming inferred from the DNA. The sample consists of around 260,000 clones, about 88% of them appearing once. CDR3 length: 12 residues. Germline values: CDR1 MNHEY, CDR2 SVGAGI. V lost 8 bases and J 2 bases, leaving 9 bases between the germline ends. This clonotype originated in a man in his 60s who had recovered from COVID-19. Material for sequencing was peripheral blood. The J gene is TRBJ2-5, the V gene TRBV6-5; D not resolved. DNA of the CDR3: TGTGCCAGCGGGCCCCGGCAAGAGACCCAGTACTTC. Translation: CASGPRQETQYF.